The 20 T cell receptor beta chains below were found in one sample sequenced in a study of OX40 agonist ivuxolimab in advanced cancers. Library construction relied on the immunoSEQ multiplex PCR assay. The table was pulled from immuneACCESS by TCRdb, which kept in-frame rearrangements only. Such tables lose some clones; where checked, under half of the loss comes from unresolved V genes, and the rest has no known cause. Across this sample there are some 70,000 clones, with roughly 88% seen only once. The top ten clones comprise roughly 8.2% of the sample. Sequenced here: CD4+ or CD8+ T cells sorted from blood, sampled in a trial of the OX40 agonist ivuxolimab. These receptors were obtained from an adult with an advanced solid tumor such as melanoma, head and neck, liver or kidney cancer.

CDR3: CASSNQQGAEAFF. Here the CDR3 DNA reads TGTGCCAGCAGCAACCAACAGGGGGCTGAAGCTTTCTTT. V and J are TRBV7-9 and TRBJ1-1, with 8 bases identical to TRBD1. This CDR3 spans 13 amino acids. Germline-derived CDR1 and CDR2 are SEHNR and FQNEAQ (reference sequence). V shed 5 bases and J 6 bases; nucleotides not matched to a gene: 5.

The V and J genes are TRBV7-2 and TRBJ2-7; TRBD1 aligns across 7 bases. The CDR3 has 14 residues. Germline CDR1 is SGHTA and CDR2 is FQGNSA. J was trimmed by 3 bases and V by 5 bases; bases with no gene match: 7. In DNA form, the CDR3 reads TGTGCCAGCAGCCTCGACAGGGCCCTCTACGAGCAGTACTTC. This sequence encodes CASSLDRALYEQYF.

This clone has more than one count but fewer than ten. V gene TRBV6-5 combines with J gene TRBJ1-1; D unresolved. The germline V gene encodes CDR1 MNHEY and CDR2 SVGAGI. The ends were cut back, 8 bases at V and 0 bases at J, with 10 bases in the middle. The CDR3 covers 13 residues. CDR3 in DNA: TGTGCCAGCCAGGTACAGCTGAACACTGAAGCTTTCTTT. It specifies CASQVQLNTEAFF.

The chain combines TRBV7-2 with TRBJ1-6; the D is unclear. This CDR3 has 15 residues. From germline, CDR1 is SGHTA and CDR2 FQGNSA. Trimming took off 8 bases at V and 3 bases at J, with 14 bases between the two ends. This CDR3 is CASEAIGNYNSPLHF. The CDR3 DNA follows: TGTGCCAGCGAGGCTATAGGGAACTATAATTCACCCCTCCACTTT.

The chain joins TRBV19 to TRBJ1-4; D unresolved. Germline V gives CDR1 LNHDA, CDR2 SQIVND (reference sequence). The V gene lost 6 bases and the J gene lost 12 bases, with 14 bases spanning the gap. This CDR3 has 12 amino acids. CDR3 DNA: TGTGCCAGTAGCAGAGAGAGCACGGAACTGTTTTTT. Protein sequence: CASSRESTELFF. The variable domain in full, with the rest retrieved from reference TRBV19 and TRBJ1-4, is DGGITQSPKYLFRKEGQNVTLSCEQNLNHDAMYWYRQDPGQGLRLIYYSQIVNDFQKGDIAEGYSVSREKKESFPLTVTSAQKNPTAFYLCASSRESTELFFGSGTQLSVL.

The chain has TRBV6-6 and TRBJ2-3, with D perhaps given as TRBD1 or TRBD2 (5 bases each). Germline V gene data show CDR1 as MNHNY and CDR2 as SVGAGI (reference sequence). The CDR3 length is 15 residues. V was cut by 4 bases and J by 2 bases, with 13 bases left in between. Here the CDR3 DNA reads TGTGCCAGCAGTTTTACGGGGCCTAACACAGATACGCAGTATTTT. This codes for CASSFTGPNTDTQYF.

V usage is TRBV6-6 and J usage is TRBJ1-1, with 7 bases identical to TRBD1. CDR3 length equals 14 residues. V shed 0 bases, J shed 8 bases, and the junction held 6 bases outside the gene matches. From germline, CDR1 is MNHNY and CDR2 SVGAGI (reference sequence). The CDR3 is CASSYSRAGGEAFF. CDR3 sequence (DNA): TGTGCCAGCAGTTACTCGAGGGCAGGGGGAGAAGCTTTCTTT.

This clone was detected once. The chain recombines TRBV2 with TRBJ2-3; 11 bases map to TRBD2. This CDR3 is built from 15 residues. The V segment lost 3 bases and the J segment 2 bases; nucleotides outside the gene matches: 1. Germline V gene lookup returns CDR1 SNHLY and CDR2 FYNNEI. CDR3 amino acids: CASSETSGVTDTQYF. CDR3 in DNA: TGTGCCAGCAGTGAGACTAGCGGGGTCACAGATACGCAGTATTTT.

The chain uses TRBV7-3 and TRBJ2-2; possible D gene TRBD1, 5 bases. This CDR3 has 14 residues. The V gene lost 2 bases and the J gene lost 6 bases, with 10 bases spanning the gap. CDR1 is SGHTA and CDR2 is FQGTGA in the germline V gene. This CDR3 reads CASSLLSGSGELFF. CDR3 nucleotide sequence: TGTGCCAGCAGCTTACTTTCAGGGTCCGGGGAGCTGTTTTTT. Based on the CDR3 plus reference TRBV7-3 and TRBJ2-2, the full variable domain is GAGVSQTPSNKVTEKGKYVELRCDPISGHTALYWYRQSLGQGPEFLIYFQGTGAADDSGLPNDRFFAVRPEGSVSTLKIQRTERGDSAVYLCASSLLSGSGELFFGEGSRLTVL.

Only a few counts were recorded for this clone. The chain combines TRBV30 with TRBJ2-1; D remains ambiguous. Trimming took 4 bases from V and 4 from J, leaving 8 bases between them. Germline lookup yields CDR1 GTSNPN and CDR2 SVGIG (reference sequence). The CDR3 totals 12 residues. The CDR3 protein is CAWKAEYNEQFF. The CDR3 region has the DNA TGTGCCTGGAAGGCTGAGTACAATGAGCAGTTCTTC.

The chain links TRBV11-2 to TRBJ2-5; D uncertain. V was clipped by 1 base and J by 4 bases, with 10 bases between them. There are 14 residues in the CDR3. Germline V lookup: CDR1 SGHAT, CDR2 FQNNGV. CDR3 amino acids: CASSLGRNAETQYF. The CDR3 DNA is TGTGCCAGCAGCTTAGGCCGCAACGCAGAGACCCAGTACTTC.

The V call is TRBV5-1, the J call TRBJ2-7; no clear D gene. CDR1 and CDR2 from the germline V gene are SGHRS and YFSETQ. The CDR3 spans 15 residues. The V end lost 4 bases, the J end lost 1 base, and 15 bases lay between the germline ends. For the CDR3, the DNA is TGCGCCAGCAGCGCGGAGAAGTTAAGTTCCTACGAGCAGTACTTC. Translating gives CASSAEKLSSYEQYF.

The V gene is TRBV9, the J gene TRBJ2-7; possibly TRBD1 for D (5 bases). CDR3 length equals 14 residues. The V and J ends lost 0 bases and 5 bases respectively, with 12 bases between them. Germline CDR1 reads SGDLS; CDR2 reads YYNGEE. CDR3 residues: CASSVEPGSDEQYF. In nucleotides, the CDR3 is TGTGCCAGCAGCGTAGAACCAGGGTCGGACGAGCAGTACTTC.

The gene calls are TRBV15 and TRBJ1-2; possibly TRBD1 for D (5 bases). Germline values: CDR1 LNHNV, CDR2 YYDKDF (reference sequence). The CDR3 runs to 16 residues. V shed 1 base and J shed 6 bases, with 18 bases lying between them. The CDR3 DNA sequence: TGTGCCACCAGCAGAGGGGGGGTCGGCCTACGCAATGGCTACACCTTC. Its translation is CATSRGGVGLRNGYTF.

The V gene is TRBV5-1, the J gene TRBJ1-2; 10 nucleotides match TRBD1. Germline values: CDR1 SGHRS, CDR2 YFSETQ. V lost 6 bases, J lost 7 bases, and 12 bases stayed unmatched. There are 15 residues in the CDR3. The CDR3 nucleotides read TGCGCCAGCAAGGTTGGCGCGACAGGGGGCGGTGGCTACACCTTC. Amino acid sequence: CASKVGATGGGGYTF.

The chain links TRBV6-6 to TRBJ1-2, with D possibly matching TRBD1 (5 bases). Germline assignment: CDR1 MNHNY and CDR2 SVGAGI (reference sequence). The CDR3 is 14 amino acids. Trimming removed 5 bases from V and 4 bases from J, with 14 bases in between. The CDR3, as DNA: TGTGCCAGCAGTGGGGACCGACCGGCCTATGGCTACACCTTC. Translation gives CASSGDRPAYGYTF.

This chain uses TRBV29-1 with TRBJ1-2; 7 nucleotides align to TRBD1. Germline V CDR1 and CDR2: SQVTM, ANQGSEA. The CDR3 spans 13 residues. With 7 bases clipped from V and 3 bases from J, the junction kept 8 bases outside the gene matches. Here the CDR3 DNA reads TGCAGCGCTTTCGACAGGGAAGACTATGGCTACACCTTC. The encoded protein is CSAFDREDYGYTF.

The chain links TRBV19 to TRBJ2-7; 7 bases agree with TRBD1. The CDR3 spans 14 residues. With 6 bases clipped from V and 4 bases from J, the junction kept 9 bases outside the gene matches. Germline V lookup: CDR1 LNHDA, CDR2 SQIVND (reference sequence). CDR3 DNA sequence: TGTGCCAGTAGAGCGACAGGGTTAGGGTACGAGCAGTACTTC. Translation gives CASRATGLGYEQYF.

The CDR3 nucleotides read TGTGCCAGCAGCCGGACGGGACAGTCTGAAGCTTTCTTT. This codes for CASSRTGQSEAFF. The chain combines TRBV7-8 with TRBJ1-1; 7 bases align to TRBD1. Trimming removed 5 bases from V and 6 bases from J; junction bases left unmatched: 6. The CDR3 totals 13 residues. Germline-derived CDR1 and CDR2 are SGHVS and FQNEAQ.

The V call is TRBV10-3, the J call TRBJ1-1; D is undetermined. V shed 3 bases and J shed 1 base, with 9 bases lying between them. CDR3 length: 14 amino acids. Per germline, CDR1 ENHRY and CDR2 SYGVKD. The CDR3 nucleotides read TGTGCCATCAGTGACCTAAAGGCGAACACTGAAGCTTTCTTT. Translated: CAISDLKANTEAFF.